The clone carrying this T cell receptor beta chain came up a few times. Antigen specificity is unknown. The data originate from a study of cytomegalovirus exposure and HLA in healthy donors. Study conclusions and caveats: The authors enumerated over 150 TCR beta chains as linked to cytomegalovirus.

This CDR3 contains 18 residues. V dropped 0 bases and J dropped 2; count of bases not matched to a gene: 9. The germline V gene has CDR1 LGHNA and CDR2 YSLEER. 13 Jbeta primers and 60 Vbeta primers were used for the PCR. Produced via immunoSEQ multiplex PCR; TCRdb's table is partial and in-frame only. The sample consists of about 140,000 clones, around 80% of them appearing once. Sequencing was carried out using PBMCs. This chain links TRBV4-3 with TRBJ2-1; 8 nucleotides line up with TRBD1. The TCR was taken from a man aged 35 to 55 in good health and CMV-seronegative. This CDR3 reads CASSQDRLTGVPYNEQFF. For the CDR3, the DNA is TGCGCCAGCAGCCAAGATAGGTTGACAGGGGTACCCTACAATGAGCAGTTCTTC.